Listed below are T cell receptor beta chains from one sample, sequenced in a study of blood T cell repertoires in COVID-19. Using immunoSEQ multiplex PCR, the repertoire was profiled, and TCRdb retains in-frame clones only, with some absent. The sample holds some 150,000 clones, 87% seen once. The sequencing input was peripheral blood. These TCRs come from a woman aged 60 to 75 with active or convalescent COVID-19. Both conserved end residues are part of each CDR3. The order of the fields is D gene, clone size, J gene, V gene, CDR3 DNA, CDR3 protein. The D gene is left open where the match is weak. Where a row states a size, it is once, few, many or the class of an expanded clone; other rows omit it.

TRBD1	.	TRBJ2-5	TRBV6-2/TRBV6-3	TGTGCCAGCAGTCAGGACAGGGGGCATGGGGAGACCCAGTACTTC	CASSQDRGHGETQYF
.	.	TRBJ1-2	TRBV24-1	TGTGCCACCAGTGATTTCCCCGGGGGTAGCTCTTCTGGCTACACCTTC	CATSDFPGGSSSGYTF
.	.	TRBJ2-2	TRBV3-1/TRBV3-2	TGTGCCAGCAGCCAAGCAGGGCGCCGAGCCGGGGAGCTGTTTTTT	CASSQAGRRAGELFF
TRBD1	few	TRBJ1-2	TRBV6-5	TGTGCCAGCAGCCTATCTCTACAGGGGGCGCTTGGCTACACCTTC	CASSLSLQGALGYTF
.	.	TRBJ2-2	TRBV29-1	TGCAGCGGACATAACACCGGGGAGCTGTTTTTT	CSGHNTGELFF
TRBD1	.	TRBJ1-2	TRBV9	TGTGCCAGCAGCGAAGTCGGGACAGCTAACTATGGCTACACCTTC	CASSEVGTANYGYTF
TRBD1	.	TRBJ1-5	TRBV7-8	TGTGCCAGCAGCTCGCTACAGACAGGGAATCAGCCCCAGCATTTT	CASSSLQTGNQPQHF
TRBD2	.	TRBJ2-5	TRBV5-1	TGCGCCAGCAGCTTCGGCGGGGGGGCTTGGGAGACCCAGTACTTC	CASSFGGGAWETQYF
.	.	TRBJ1-3	TRBV2	TGTGCCAGCAGGGACAGCTCTGGAAACACCATATATTTT	CASRDSSGNTIYF
.	few	TRBJ1-1	TRBV11-2	TGTGCCAGCAGCTGGTCGGGGAACACTGAAGCTTTCTTT	CASSWSGNTEAFF
.	.	TRBJ2-6	TRBV5-4	TGTGCCAGCAATCATGGGGCCAACGTCCTGACTTTC	CASNHGANVLTF
.	.	TRBJ1-3	TRBV5-1	TGCGCCAGCAGCTTGTCGGTCGAACTTGGAAACACCATATATTTT	CASSLSVELGNTIYF
.	.	TRBJ2-7	TRBV21-1	TGTGCCAGCAGCACGCGCTCATGGGGGGTGGGGTTCTACGAGCAGTACTTC	CASSTRSWGVGFYEQYF
.	.	TRBJ2-1	TRBV11-3	TGTGCCAGCAGCTTAGGACAGAACAATGAGCAGTTCTTC	CASSLGQNNEQFF
.	.	TRBJ1-3	TRBV19	TGTGCCAGCATGGACAGATCGCGCGGAAACACCATATATTTT	CASMDRSRGNTIYF
TRBD1	.	TRBJ1-4	TRBV5-6	TGTGCCAGCAGCTTAACCGGGACAGGGTTTTACGCAACTAATGAAAAACTGTTTTTT	CASSLTGTGFYATNEKLFF
.	once	TRBJ1-2	TRBV7-2	TGTGCCAGCAGCCCCTCTTCAGGGTATGGCTACACCTTC	CASSPSSGYGYTF
TRBD2	.	TRBJ2-1	TRBV11-3	TGTGCCAGCAGCGGAACGGGGGGATGGAATGAGCAGTTCTTC	CASSGTGGWNEQFF
.	.	TRBJ2-5	TRBV11-3	TGTGCCAGCAGCCCTGGGGGGGCCAGGGAGACCCAGTACTTC	CASSPGGARETQYF
TRBD1	once	TRBJ2-6	TRBV19	TGTGCCAGTAATCCGGGACAGGGGGTGTCTGGGGCCAACGTCCTGACTTTC	CASNPGQGVSGANVLTF
.	.	TRBJ1-4	TRBV5-1	TGCGCCAGCAGCTTGTCGCTTGGTCAGGAAAAACTGTTTTTT	CASSLSLGQEKLFF
.	.	TRBJ2-7	TRBV16	TGTGCCAGCAGCCAAGTATCGCAGGGTAGGTACGAGCAGTACTTC	CASSQVSQGRYEQYF
.	few	TRBJ1-3	TRBV7-9	TGTGCCAGCAGTTCTCAGGGAGGAAACACCATATATTTT	CASSSQGGNTIYF
TRBD2	.	TRBJ2-7	TRBV3-1/TRBV3-2	TGTGCCAGCAGCCAAGATCGGACTAGCGGGGTCTACTTC	CASSQDRTSGVYF
TRBD2	.	TRBJ2-1	TRBV6-6	TGTGCCAGCATCTACAGGGCGGGGGGGTACAATGAGCAGTTCTTC	CASIYRAGGYNEQFF
.	.	TRBJ1-5	TRBV6-4	TGTGCCAGCAGTAACAGCTATAGCAATCAGCCCCAGCATTTT	CASSNSYSNQPQHF
TRBD1	.	TRBJ1-2	TRBV29-1	TGCAGCGTCTCTGTGGGGGGTGACAGGGAAGGAGAGGACACCTTC	CSVSVGGDREGEDTF
TRBD1	.	TRBJ1-3	TRBV2	TGTGCCAGCAGTGCAGACAGGGGTGGAAACACCATATATTTT	CASSADRGGNTIYF
.	.	TRBJ2-3	TRBV6-1	TGTGCCAGCAGTGAACAGGGGAAGGCCACAGATACGCAGTATTTT	CASSEQGKATDTQYF
TRBD2	.	TRBJ2-2	TRBV7-2	TGTGCCAGCAGCTCGAGACTAGCGGGGGCCCCCTCCACCGGGGAGCTGTTTTTT	CASSSRLAGAPSTGELFF
.	.	TRBJ1-3	TRBV5-6	TGTGCCAGCAGCTTGGGAGGGCTCGGTGGAAACACCATATATTTT	CASSLGGLGGNTIYF
.	.	TRBJ1-4	TRBV6-6	TGTGCCAGCAGTTTGGGACACCTTAATGAAAAACTGTTTTTT	CASSLGHLNEKLFF
TRBD2	.	TRBJ2-3	TRBV2	TGTGCCAGCGGGGGGACTAGCGGGGCCACCACAGATACGCAGTATTTT	CASGGTSGATTDTQYF
.	.	TRBJ1-1	TRBV21-1	TGTGCCAGAGTCATGACAGGCCGGGGCACTGAAGCTTTCTTT	CARVMTGRGTEAFF
.	.	TRBJ1-3	TRBV6-1	TGTGCCAGCAGTGAACGGGGGGCCGGAGGAAACACCATATATTTT	CASSERGAGGNTIYF
.	.	TRBJ2-7	TRBV6-1	TGTGCCAGCAGTGAACCGGGGACACCGCCCTACGAGCAGTACTTC	CASSEPGTPPYEQYF
.	.	TRBJ1-5	TRBV15	TGTGCCACCAGCCCGAGCCCCGACAGGAATCAGCCCCAGCATTTT	CATSPSPDRNQPQHF
TRBD1	.	TRBJ1-3	TRBV5-1	TGCGCCAGCAGCTCAAATCCGGGACAGCTATCTGGAAACACCATATATTTT	CASSSNPGQLSGNTIYF
.	.	TRBJ1-5	TRBV19	TGTGCCAGTAGTACTCGCAAGCAGGGCGTCCAGCCCCAGCATTTT	CASSTRKQGVQPQHF
TRBD2	.	TRBJ2-1	TRBV7-2	TGTGCCAGCAGCCCGACTAGCGGGGGGTACAATGAGCAGTTCTTC	CASSPTSGGYNEQFF
.	.	TRBJ1-2	TRBV9	TGTGCCAGCAGCCCTTGGACAGCTTCATATGGCTACACCTTC	CASSPWTASYGYTF
TRBD2	.	TRBJ2-3	TRBV2	TGTGCCAGCAAGGGACTAGCGGGGGCGTATACGCAGTATTTT	CASKGLAGAYTQYF
.	.	TRBJ1-6	TRBV7-9	TGTGCCAGCAGCTCACAGGGTCTACATTCACCCCTCCACTTT	CASSSQGLHSPLHF
.	.	TRBJ1-2	TRBV11-2	TGTGCCAGCAGCTTCGCCGGGACACGAAACTCCAACTATGGCTACACCTTC	CASSFAGTRNSNYGYTF
.	.	TRBJ2-2	TRBV9	TGTGCCAGCAGCGTAGACCTCTGGGCCAACACCGGGGAGCTGTTTTTT	CASSVDLWANTGELFF
.	.	TRBJ1-2	TRBV19	TGTGCCAGTAGTATAGAGGCCTCGGGCTATGGCTACACCTTC	CASSIEASGYGYTF
.	.	TRBJ1-5	TRBV24-1	TGTGCCACCAGTGACTCCAGCGAAAGCAATCAGCCCCAGCATTTT	CATSDSSESNQPQHF
.	.	TRBJ2-2	TRBV19	TGTGCCAGTAGTCCGCACGCGGCGGGCAACACCGGGGAGCTGTTTTTT	CASSPHAAGNTGELFF
TRBD1	few	TRBJ1-1	TRBV18	TGTGCCAGCTCGTCAAGACAGGGGCCAGCTTTCTTT	CASSSRQGPAFF
TRBD1	few	TRBJ1-1	TRBV5-1	TGCGCCAGCACGATCACCGGGACAGAGAACACTGAAGCTTTCTTT	CASTITGTENTEAFF
.	.	TRBJ2-5	TRBV4-3	TGCGCCAGCAGCCAAGACCCCTCGACAGGCCAAGAGACCCAGTACTTC	CASSQDPSTGQETQYF
TRBD2	.	TRBJ2-3	TRBV4-2	TGTGCCAGCAGCCAAGATTTAACTAGCGGGGGGACAGATACGCAGTATTTT	CASSQDLTSGGTDTQYF
TRBD1	.	TRBJ1-4	TRBV9	TGTGCCAGCAGCGTAGGGGACAGTATAATTGAAAAACTGTTTTTT	CASSVGDSIIEKLFF
.	once	TRBJ2-1	TRBV19	TGTGCCAGTAGTACCCAGGGGGGCGAGCAGTTCTTC	CASSTQGGEQFF